The 27 T cell receptor beta chains below were found in one sample sequenced in a study of blood T cells in healthy people across ages (dated by TCRdb to between 2014 and 2017). Library prep was done by 5' RACE. The instrument was an Illumina HiSeq 2500. The second PCR ran for about 7 to 11 cycles and used a J-beta primer mix along with a sample-barcoded 5' primer. The public reads were quality trimmed at Q25 with fastp and then assembled into clones with MiXCR by TCRdb, keeping productive beta chains. Each record represents a unique CDR3 protein, reported with the most common genes and DNA among its rows. Recorded for this sample are fewer than 1,200,000 distinct CDR3 sequences; around 25% of them occurred a single time. The ten most abundant clones make up 0.65% to 0.75% of the sample. A further study also used this sample, focusing on T cells of mothers and their children.

Sequenced sample: blood. All receptors come from a girl aged 2 to 9 in good health.

A few counts support this clonotype. The J gene is TRBJ2-2, the V gene TRBV6-6; D unclear. Trimming pared 4 bases from V and 3 bases from J, leaving 6 bases between. The CDR3 spans 13 residues. The V gene's germline CDR1 is MNHNY and CDR2 SVGAGI (reference sequence). The CDR3: CASSLTDTGELFF. For the CDR3, the DNA is TGTGCCAGCAGTTTGACCGACACCGGGGAGCTGTTTTTT.

Only a few counts were recorded for this clonotype. V and J are TRBV28 and TRBJ2-1; D is possibly TRBD1 (6 bases). Germline CDR1 and CDR2: MDHEN and SYDVKM. Trimming removed 1 base at V and 7 bases at J, with 17 bases between. The CDR3 contains 16 residues. The CDR3 DNA follows: TGTGCCAGCAGTTTATTTCCATGGACAGAGGGGAATGAGCAGTTCTTC. Translation gives CASSLFPWTEGNEQFF.

This clonotype was seen more than once but under ten times. The chain couples TRBV28 to TRBJ2-3, with TRBD2 matching over 14 bases. CDR1 and CDR2 from the germline V gene are MDHEN and SYDVKM. The CDR3 length is 18 residues. V shed 5 bases, J shed 2 bases, and the junction held 9 bases outside the gene matches. The CDR3 DNA follows: TGTGCCAGCAGTGCGGGACTAGCGGGGGTGGTGAACACAGATACGCAGTATTTT. Translating it yields CASSAGLAGVVNTDTQYF. The full variable domain, completed using reference TRBV28 and TRBJ2-3, is DVKVTQSSRYLVKRTGEKVFLECVQDMDHENMFWYRQDPGLGLRLIYFSYDVKMKEKGDIPEGYSVSREKKERFSLILESASTNQTSMYLCASSAGLAGVVNTDTQYFGPGTRLTVL.

The chain links TRBV9 to TRBJ2-5; TRBD1 matches 11 bases. Unmatched junction bases numbered 7, after V lost 4 bases and J lost 5 bases. Germline loops: CDR1 SGDLS, CDR2 YYNGEE. This CDR3 spans 15 amino acids. The CDR3 bases are TGTGCCAGCAGCATTGGACAGGGGGCGGGGGAGACCCAGTACTTC. This translates into CASSIGQGAGETQYF.

Comments on this clonotype: It is likely a read error, because the conserved phenylalanine at the end of the CDR3 is missing. V usage is TRBV29-1 and J usage is TRBJ2-1, with a possible D match to TRBD2 (6 bases). The CDR3 consists of 15 residues. Looked up from germline, CDR1 is SQVTM and CDR2 is ANQGSEA. V dropped 4 bases and J dropped 0 bases, with 13 bases sitting between them. CDR3 in amino acids: CSVVGGTSSYNEQFL. CDR3 DNA: TGCAGCGTTGTTGGGGGGACGAGCTCCTACAATGAGCAGTTCCTC.

A few counts support this clonotype. The chain has TRBV10-1 and TRBJ2-3; D is undetermined. Trimming took 0 bases from V and 4 from J, leaving 8 bases between them. The V gene's germline CDR1 is WNHNN and CDR2 SYGVQD (reference sequence). The CDR3 totals 14 residues. CDR3 in DNA: TGCGCCAGCAGTGAGTCTAGGCTACCAGATACGCAGTATTTT. This codes for CASSESRLPDTQYF.

This rearrangement joins TRBV12-3 or TRBV12-4 to TRBJ2-2; the D gene is possibly TRBD2 (6 bases). V was pared by 3 bases and J by 7 bases, with 12 bases between. This CDR3 comprises 14 residues. In nucleotides, the CDR3 is TGTGCCAGCAGTTTTGGAGGGTTTGGCGGGGAGCTGTTTTTT. Translated, it gives CASSFGGFGGELFF.

This clonotype was observed a few times. The genes are TRBV7-2 and TRBJ1-5; possible D gene TRBD1, 6 bases. This CDR3 is built from 14 residues. Germline lookup yields CDR1 SGHTA and CDR2 FQGNSA. Trimming removed 4 bases from V and 4 bases from J, with 11 bases in between. The CDR3 region has the DNA TGTGCCAGCAGCTCCCCTCAGGGGAATCAGCCCCAGCATTTT. This gives the protein CASSSPQGNQPQHF.

The chain combines TRBV12-3 or TRBV12-4 with TRBJ2-5; 7 bases are shared with TRBD1. V lost 7 bases, J lost 5 bases, and 10 bases stayed unmatched. The CDR3 sequence is 14 residues long. DNA of the CDR3: TGTGCCAGCACCGGACGCTTCAGGGGGGAGACCCAGTACTTC. Its protein product is CASTGRFRGETQYF.

This clonotype occurred a few times. The chain is built from TRBV5-1 and TRBJ2-2; D is unclear. Germline CDR1 is SGHRS and CDR2 is YFSETQ. The CDR3 consists of 16 residues. Between the trimmed V and J ends, which lost 0 bases and 0 bases, there was a span of 9 bases. CDR3 bases: TGCGCCAGCAGCTTGGCCGTGGGGACGAACACCGGGGAGCTGTTTTTT. Its translation is CASSLAVGTNTGELFF.

The chain couples TRBV15 to TRBJ1-6; D is ambiguous. Germline CDR1 is LNHNV and CDR2 is YYDKDF (reference sequence). The germline V and J ends were trimmed by 1 base and 9 bases, with 7 bases remaining between them. The CDR3 length is 13 residues. The CDR3 reads CATSRGKFSPLHF. CDR3 sequence (DNA): TGTGCCACCAGCAGAGGAAAGTTTTCACCCCTCCACTTT.

A remark on this clonotype: A junction end diverges from the germline sequence, so it may reflect a read error. CDR3 bases: TGTGCTAGCAGCTTAAGCTTTGTCTCCGTACAGTTCTTC. Amino acid sequence: CASSLSFVSVQFF. The chain couples TRBV7-7 to TRBJ2-5; D gene uncertain. The J call is in doubt because the DNA end fits TRBJ2-1 better. This CDR3 is built from 13 residues. Germline loops: CDR1 SSHAT, CDR2 FNYEAQ (reference sequence).

The chain employs TRBV7-8 and TRBJ1-2; D unresolved. The CDR3 has 15 amino acids. The germline V gene has CDR1 SGHVS and CDR2 FQNEAQ. The V and J ends lost 3 bases and 8 bases respectively, with 19 bases between them. The CDR3 DNA sequence: TGTGCCAGCAGCTTCAAGGGTGGTCAATTGGGGGGCTACACCTTC. It is translated as CASSFKGGQLGGYTF.

In its sample, this clonotype was seen a few times. The chain recombines TRBV29-1 with TRBJ1-2; possible D gene TRBD1, 5 bases. Trimming removed 6 bases at V and 4 bases at J, with 12 bases between. The CDR3 covers 12 residues. Per the germline V gene, CDR1 is SQVTM and CDR2 is ANQGSEA. The CDR3 protein is CSVYRIFYGYTF. The CDR3 region has the DNA TGCAGCGTATACAGGATATTCTATGGCTACACCTTC.

Note on this clonotype: The DNA is left out, because the CDR3 cannot be placed on it with certainty; the CDR3 is given as TCRdb lists it. The V gene is TRBV6-6, the J gene TRBJ1-1; the table assigns TRBD1, which was not confirmed against the DNA. Germline V CDR1 and CDR2: MNHNY, SVGAGI (reference sequence). Both ends counted, the CDR3 spans 15 residues. This CDR3 reads CASSTSTGKSTEAFF.

This clonotype was detected a few times. The chain combines TRBV7-8 with TRBJ2-5; D unclear. V lost 5 bases to trimming and J lost 6 bases, with 10 bases between them. Looked up from germline, CDR1 is SGHVS and CDR2 is FQNEAQ. The length of the CDR3 is 12 residues. The CDR3 DNA reads as TGTGCCAGCAGCCTCCCTCAGAAGACCCAGTACTTC. Translating it yields CASSLPQKTQYF.

The chain recombines TRBV11-2 with TRBJ1-3; 9 bases fit TRBD1. CDR3 length equals 15 residues. Germline V gene lookup returns CDR1 SGHAT and CDR2 FQNNGV. V dropped 1 base and J dropped 5; count of bases not matched to a gene: 3. Here the CDR3 reads CASSLGGTGRNTIYF. The CDR3 DNA reads as TGTGCCAGCAGCTTAGGAGGGACAGGGAGAAACACCATATATTTT.

Only a few counts were recorded for this clonotype. The CDR3 DNA reads as TGTGCCAGCAGCAAGCCGACAGGGTTCAATCAGCCCCAGCATTTT. This codes for CASSKPTGFNQPQHF. V and J are TRBV21-1 and TRBJ1-5; TRBD1, the D gene given by the table, was not confirmed from the DNA. TRBV21-1 is annotated as a pseudogene. The CDR3 is made up of 15 amino acids.

The chain recombines TRBV12-3 or TRBV12-4 with TRBJ2-1; 7 bases map to TRBD2. The junction had 10 bases not matched to a gene; V was cut back by 3 bases and J by 2 bases. CDR3 size: 17 residues. CDR3 sequence: CASSFFRGSGTYNEQFF. The CDR3, as DNA: TGTGCCAGCAGTTTCTTTCGCGGGAGTGGGACCTACAATGAGCAGTTCTTC.

This rearrangement joins TRBV27 to TRBJ2-1, with a tentative D call TRBD1 (6 bases). TRBJ2-7 matches the DNA end more closely, so the J call is doubtful. Per the germline V gene, CDR1 is MNHEY and CDR2 is SMNVEV (reference sequence). CDR3 length: 16 residues. CDR3 in amino acids: CASSPTTPQGGYEQYF. CDR3 in DNA: TGTGCCAGCAGTCCTACCACCCCTCAAGGGGGCTACGAGCAGTACTTC.

This chain connects TRBV7-3 to TRBJ2-7; D is uncertain. This CDR3 has 14 amino acids. The V gene lost 5 bases and the J gene lost 6 bases, with 17 bases spanning the gap. Germline V CDR1 and CDR2: SGHTA, FQGTGA. The DNA of the CDR3 is TGTGCCAGCAGCCCGTTTCGGTTGAAGGGCGAGCAGTACTTC. Translated: CASSPFRLKGEQYF.

This clonotype was picked up a small number of times. The chain carries TRBV12-3 or TRBV12-4 and TRBJ2-3; D is unresolved. CDR3 size: 14 residues. V lost 3 bases and J lost 3, with 10 bases in between. The CDR3 protein is CASSLVAETDTQYF. In DNA form, the CDR3 reads TGTGCCAGCAGTTTGGTGGCGGAAACAGATACGCAGTATTTT.

This sequence joins TRBV5-6 and TRBJ2-1, with 9 bases fitting TRBD2. The CDR3 loop spans 15 amino acids. V gave up 3 bases and J gave up 5 bases; unmatched junction bases: 6. CDR1 SGHDT and CDR2 YYEEEE come from the germline V gene. The CDR3 loop is CASSSPSGAHNEQFF. The CDR3 DNA is TGTGCCAGCAGCTCCCCTAGCGGGGCGCACAATGAGCAGTTCTTC. The full variable domain, in which reference TRBV5-6 and TRBJ2-1 provide the parts outside the CDR3, is DAGVTQSPTHLIKTRGQQVTLRCSPKSGHDTVSWYQQALGQGPQFIFQYYEEEERQRGNFPDRFSGHQFPNYSSELNVNALLLGDSALYLCASSSPSGAHNEQFFGPGTRLTVL.

For this clonotype: At one boundary the junction diverges from the germline segment, which might be a read error. The CDR3 region is CASSFLSSYGQYF. In DNA, the CDR3 is TGTGCCAGCAGCTTTCTTAGCTCCTACGGGCAGTACTTC. The chain couples TRBV5-6 to TRBJ2-7, with D unresolved. The germline V gene encodes CDR1 SGHDT and CDR2 YYEEEE. The CDR3 loop spans 13 amino acids.

The V and J genes are TRBV4-2 and TRBJ2-1; D gene uncertain. The J call is doubtful: the DNA matches TRBJ2-5 better. The CDR3 totals 15 residues. The germline gives CDR1 LGHNA, CDR2 YNFKEQ. CDR3 amino acids: CASSQELAEIGTQYF. In DNA, the CDR3 is TGTGCCAGCAGCCAAGAATTGGCCGAGATCGGGACCCAGTACTTC.

This chain joins TRBV14 and TRBJ2-4; TRBD1 matches 9 bases. Looked up from germline, CDR1 is SGHDN and CDR2 is FVKESK. This CDR3 has 15 amino acids. V was clipped by 4 bases and J by 5 bases; unmatched bases: 6. CDR3 amino acids: CASSRPGQGQNIQYF. The CDR3 DNA is TGTGCCAGCAGCCGCCCGGGACAGGGACAAAACATTCAGTACTTC.

A few counts support this clonotype. The chain carries TRBV10-3 and TRBJ2-5; 8 bases are shared with TRBD1. V shed 4 bases and J 6 bases; nucleotides not matched to a gene: 7. Germline CDR1 and CDR2: ENHRY and SYGVKD. The CDR3 extends over 14 amino acids. CDR3 nucleotide sequence: TGTGCCATCAGTGGGGATCGACAGGGGCAGACCCAGTACTTC. This gives the protein CAISGDRQGQTQYF.